This T cell receptor beta chain was observed in a study of graft-versus-host responses after intestinal transplantation. Germline CDR1 is SGHRS and CDR2 is YFSETQ. The germline V and J ends were trimmed by 0 bases and 4 bases, with 8 bases remaining between them. The CDR3 runs 13 residues. This clone is a singleton in its sample. What it recognizes is unknown. The same CDR3 arises from other DNA sequences in this sample as well. Whole-study results and caveats: Early declines in HvG clones that occurred post-transplant were associated with peak circulating GvH clone levels. Recipient marrow showed GvH clones, some seen first in ileum or blood. High graft-versus-host to host-versus-graft clonal ratios were seen in allografts of patients with graft-donor T cell macrochimerism.

Clones were sequenced by immunoSEQ multiplex PCR, and TCRdb holds only the in-frame ones, with some missing. The sample lists about 96,000 clones; 80% to 95% were seen once. This clonotype was obtained from a human donor who received an intestinal transplant. The chain carries TRBV5-1 and TRBJ2-7, with D tentatively TRBD1 (5 bases). The specimen comprised unstimulated CD4+ T cells sorted from spleen or lymph node cells, sampled before intestinal transplant. CDR3 region: CASSLDRPYEQYF. The CDR3 DNA is TGCGCCAGCAGCTTGGACAGGCCTTACGAGCAGTACTTC.